What follows describes a single T cell receptor beta chain. Its antigen remains unidentified. It was with a sample-barcoded 5' primer and a J-beta primer mix that a second PCR of roughly 7 to 11 cycles was run. Via MiXCR, TCRdb re-called the 5' RACE reads, giving one row per CDR3 protein. Counted here are 1.5 million to 2 million distinct CDR3 sequences, around 48% occurring once; the ten biggest clones make up approximately 2%. These data belong to a study of blood T cells in healthy people across ages. Study summary: Per two T cells, template switching captured roughly one barcoded beta molecule.

Study-level results: Donor CMV status, an unknown factor, possibly confounded changes in expanded clonotypes.

V shed 7 bases, J shed 8 bases, and the junction held 10 bases outside the gene matches. Per the germline V gene, CDR1 is MNHNY and CDR2 is SVGAGI (reference sequence). CDR3 length: 15 amino acids. Sequenced sample: blood. The sequence was collected from a woman aged 40 to 50 in good health. The chain recombines TRBV6-6 with TRBJ2-1; TRBD1 agrees at 11 bases. This chain's CDR3 is CASNVRTGGHDEQFF. For the CDR3, the DNA is TGTGCCAGCAACGTTAGGACAGGGGGCCACGATGAGCAGTTCTTC.